The clone carrying this T cell receptor (beta chain) has only one observation. Antigen specificity is unknown. CDR1 and CDR2 (germline): MNHNY, SVGAGI (reference sequence). CDR3 length: 14 amino acids. V lost 8 bases and J 0 bases, leaving 11 bases between the germline ends. This sample is part of a study of shared clonotypes between healthy human individuals. Everyone who donated was a Caucasian adult who lived in Nashville, Tennessee. Whole-study findings and limits: Around 5.3% of naive CD4 clonotypes were shared across four donors. Rarefaction demonstrated incomplete sorted-subset sequencing despite large depth. Generally, naive subsets came out with larger estimated richness than memory subsets.

Using immunoSEQ multiplex PCR, the repertoire was profiled, and TCRdb retains in-frame clones only, with some absent. The sample consists of about 1 million clones, around 78% of them appearing once. The TCR was taken from a man younger than 35 in good health. Some clones in this sample may be carry-over from other donors' samples. This chain links TRBV6-6 with TRBJ1-5, with D maybe TRBD1 (5 bases). The specimen was memory CD4+ T cells from PBMCs. Subset defined: CD45RA-negative fraction. The CDR3 coding sequence is TGTGCCAGCGGGGGGGATTATAGCAATCAGCCCCAGCATTTT. The encoded protein is CASGGDYSNQPQHF.